This paragraph reports one TCR beta chain. These data come from a study of technical replicates of blood from a handful of donors. Using immunoSEQ multiplex PCR, the repertoire was profiled, and TCRdb retains in-frame clones only, with some absent. The repertoire holds fewer than 100,000 clones, with roughly 95% as singletons. The ends lost 4 bases at V and 5 bases at J; junction bases unmatched: 12. CDR1 and CDR2 (germline): ENHRY, SYGVKD. The CDR3 loop spans 16 amino acids. The clonotype originates from a human donor in good health. The sample comprised T cells isolated from PBMCs. V is TRBV10-3 and J is TRBJ2-7, with 9 bases matching TRBD1. CDR3 nucleotide sequence: TGTGCCATCAGTGGTCGGAGACAGGGGGGAACTCACGAGCAGTACTTC. Its translation: CAISGRRQGGTHEQYF.